One and the same sample provided the 28 T cell receptor beta chains below, sequenced in a study of T cell repertoires in ileal Crohn's disease. Assay used: immunoSEQ multiplex PCR; TCRdb lists only in-frame clones, some missing. Among 3,800 or so clones listed, 65% to 80% were seen once. The sequencing input was ileal tissue. The receptors derive from an adult with Crohn's disease.

The chain couples TRBV6-1 to TRBJ1-5, with 7 bases matching TRBD1. From germline, CDR1 is MNHNS and CDR2 SASEGT. The length of the CDR3 is 15 residues. Trimming took 7 bases from V and 8 from J; bases not matched to a gene: 14. CDR3 nucleotide sequence: TGTGCCAGCACTCACCGGGACAGCGCACGAAAGCCCCAGCATTTT. The encoded protein is CASTHRDSARKPQHF.

The rearrangement uses TRBV10-1 and TRBJ2-1; TRBD1 matches 7 bases. CDR1 and CDR2 (germline): WNHNN, SYGVQD (reference sequence). This CDR3 has 13 amino acids. V was pared by 2 bases and J by 5 bases, with 0 bases of the junction left unmatched. Here the CDR3 reads CASSEDRDNEQFF. CDR3 in DNA: TGCGCCAGCAGTGAGGACAGGGACAATGAGCAGTTCTTC.

This chain uses TRBV4-3 with TRBJ2-1, with a possible D match to TRBD1 (5 bases). Trimming left V 1 base short and J 8 bases short, with 15 bases between. There are 15 residues in the CDR3. CDR1 is LGHNA, CDR2 YSLEER, per germline. In DNA, the CDR3 is TGCGCCAGCAGCCAAGGCAGGGCCGCCGGTTATGAGCAGTTCTTC. Its protein is CASSQGRAAGYEQFF.

The genes are TRBV7-9 and TRBJ1-2, with D hard to call. The CDR3 extends over 8 amino acids. Germline assignment: CDR1 SEHNR and CDR2 FQNEAQ (reference sequence). The chain's CDR3 is CVLDGYTF. As DNA, the CDR3 is TGTGTCTTAGATGGCTACACCTTC. The variable domain in full, completed from reference TRBV7-9 and TRBJ1-2, reads DTGVSQNPRHKITKRGQNVTFRCDPISEHNRLYWYRQTLGQGPEFLTYFQNEAQLEKSRLLSDRFSAERPKGSFSTLEIQRTEQGDSAMYLCVLDGYTFGSGTRLTVV.

The sample holds a few counts of this clone. V usage is TRBV16 and J usage is TRBJ1-1; 12 bases fit TRBD1. Germline values: CDR1 KGHSY, CDR2 FQNENV. The CDR3 spans 16 residues. Trimming at V came to 4 bases and at J to 0 bases, leaving 3 bases not matched to a gene. The CDR3 loop reads CASSPGQGALNTEAFF. The CDR3 nucleotides read TGTGCCAGCAGCCCGGGACAGGGGGCCTTGAACACTGAAGCTTTCTTT.

The chain uses TRBV7-6 and TRBJ2-2; 8 bases agree with TRBD1. This CDR3 is 15 amino acids long. Unmatched junction bases numbered 4, after V lost 1 base and J lost 6 bases. Germline V gene lookup returns CDR1 SGHVS and CDR2 FNYEAQ. The CDR3 is CASSLETGESGELFF. CDR3 nucleotide sequence: TGTGCCAGCAGCTTAGAGACAGGGGAATCCGGGGAGCTGTTTTTT.

The gene calls are TRBV15 and TRBJ1-4; perhaps TRBD1 as D (5 bases). Trimming took off 2 bases at V and 0 bases at J, with 16 bases between the two ends. The germline gives CDR1 LNHNV, CDR2 YYDKDF (reference sequence). The CDR3 is 18 amino acids. The CDR3, as DNA: TGTGCCACCAGCAGATCATGGGGCAGCCAGCCAACTAATGAAAAACTGTTTTTT. Its translation is CATSRSWGSQPTNEKLFF.

This clone is deemed large. Here the CDR3 reads CASATRGPEAFF. DNA of the CDR3: TGTGCCAGTGCTACTAGGGGGCCTGAAGCTTTCTTT. J is TRBJ1-1 and V is TRBV21-1; the DNA was not used to check the table's D call, TRBD1. TRBV21-1 constitutes a pseudogene. This CDR3 is 12 amino acids long.

CDR3 nucleotide sequence: TGTGCCAGCAGCTTAAAGTGGGGGCCCTCCTACGAGCAGTACTTC. Encoded protein: CASSLKWGPSYEQYF. This chain uses TRBV7-2 with TRBJ2-7, with TRBD1 as a possible D gene (6 bases). The CDR3 is made up of 15 amino acids. The V end was cut by 2 bases, the J end by 0 bases, with 11 bases between. CDR1 and CDR2 from the germline V gene are SGHTA and FQGNSA. Variable domain in full (rest from reference TRBV7-2 and TRBJ2-7): GAGVSQSPSNKVTEKGKDVELRCDPISGHTALYWYRQSLGQGLEFLIYFQGNSAPDKSGLPSDRFSAERTGGSVSTLTIQRTQQEDSAVYLCASSLKWGPSYEQYFGPGTRLTVT.

This clone was recorded once. This chain uses TRBV7-3 with TRBJ2-3; no clear D. The CDR3 has 15 residues. Deletions cut 0 bases from V and 9 bases from J, with 16 bases between. Germline CDR1 SGHTA, CDR2 FQGTGA. The CDR3 DNA reads TGTGCCAGCAGCTTAACGTTGGGCAGCTCCTCCACGCAGTATTTT. It translates to CASSLTLGSSSTQYF.

The V and J genes are TRBV4-3 and TRBJ2-6, with D possibly being TRBD1 (6 bases). Germline CDR1 LGHNA, CDR2 YSLEER. The CDR3 runs 17 residues. V was clipped by 0 bases and J by 0 bases, with 9 bases between them. As DNA, the CDR3 is TGCGCCAGCAGCCAAGATGGGACAAACTCTGGGGCCAACGTCCTGACTTTC. This codes for CASSQDGTNSGANVLTF.

This clone occurred a few times. The chain joins TRBV6-1 to TRBJ2-3; TRBD2 matches 7 bases. CDR1 and CDR2 from the germline V gene are MNHNS and SASEGT. The CDR3 has 14 amino acids. The ends lost 3 bases at V and 9 bases at J; junction bases unmatched: 9. This CDR3 is CASSEGTTQYTQYF. The CDR3 DNA reads as TGTGCCAGCAGTGAGGGGACTACTCAATACACGCAGTATTTT.

The CDR3 DNA reads as TGTGCCAGTAGTATAGTGAAGGGGACTGAAGCTTTCTTT. This translates into CASSIVKGTEAFF. The rearrangement joins TRBV19 to TRBJ1-1; a weak D match, TRBD1 (5 bases). Germline CDR1 and CDR2: LNHDA and SQIVND (reference sequence). V dropped 1 base and J dropped 5 bases, with 8 bases sitting between them. The length of the CDR3 is 13 residues.

The chain has TRBV11-2 and TRBJ1-2, with D unresolved. CDR1 is SGHAT, CDR2 FQNNGV, per germline. The CDR3 has 14 residues. Trimming took off 1 base at V and 6 bases at J, with 12 bases between the two ends. CDR3 residues: CASSLATVGHGYTF. The CDR3 nucleotides are TGTGCCAGCAGCTTAGCGACGGTGGGCCATGGCTACACCTTC.

The chain joins TRBV6-1 to TRBJ2-5; 12 bases are a match to TRBD2. Germline CDR1 is MNHNS and CDR2 is SASEGT. The CDR3 runs to 15 residues. J lost 1 base, V lost 4 bases, and 1 base had no gene match. Written as DNA, the CDR3 is TGTGCCAGCAGTGGGACTAGCGGGATCCAAGAGACCCAGTACTTC. Amino acid sequence: CASSGTSGIQETQYF.

The V gene is TRBV30, the J gene TRBJ2-1; no definite D call. V lost 4 bases, J lost 3 bases, and 4 bases lay in between. Looked up from germline, CDR1 is GTSNPN and CDR2 is SVGIG (reference sequence). CDR3 length equals 11 residues. The CDR3: CAWNGYNEQFF. DNA of the CDR3: TGTGCCTGGAACGGCTACAATGAGCAGTTCTTC.

The chain has TRBV18 and TRBJ1-1; no firm D call. Germline CDR1 reads KGHSH; CDR2 reads LQKENI. This CDR3 spans 13 amino acids. The V and J ends lost 3 bases and 0 bases respectively, with 5 bases between them. CDR3 sequence (DNA): TGTGCCAGCTCACCCAGTATGAACACTGAAGCTTTCTTT. Encoded protein: CASSPSMNTEAFF.

V and J are TRBV15 and TRBJ1-2, with no clear D. The CDR3 is 16 residues long. Per the germline V gene, CDR1 is LNHNV and CDR2 is YYDKDF (reference sequence). The V and J ends lost 0 bases and 5 bases respectively, with 16 bases between them. The CDR3 loop is CATSRDIRGGGYGYTF. The CDR3 DNA follows: TGTGCCACCAGCAGAGATATTAGAGGAGGCGGGTATGGCTACACCTTC.

The chain joins TRBV7-8 to TRBJ2-2; D is possibly TRBD1 (5 bases). The CDR3 contains 17 residues. CDR1 SGHVS and CDR2 FQNEAQ come from the germline V gene. Deletions cut 2 bases from V and 6 bases from J, with 19 bases between. For the CDR3, the DNA is TGTGCCAGCAGCTTATATACCTCACCAGGGTGGGCCGGGGAGCTGTTTTTT. It translates to CASSLYTSPGWAGELFF.

This clone was found a few times. The chain joins TRBV19 to TRBJ1-2; D call uncertain. Trimming took 1 base from V and 8 from J, leaving 14 bases between them. The CDR3 covers 14 residues. Germline loops: CDR1 LNHDA, CDR2 SQIVND (reference sequence). In nucleotides, the CDR3 is TGTGCCAGTAGTATAGCCGCCGGGGTTTGGGGCTACACCTTC. This sequence encodes CASSIAAGVWGYTF.

This clone was detected only a few times. This chain links TRBV25-1 with TRBJ2-1; tentative D call: TRBD1 (8 bases). The germline gives CDR1 MGHDK, CDR2 SYGVNS. V was trimmed by 7 bases and J by 7 bases, leaving 17 bases between them. The CDR3 has 14 residues. In DNA form, the CDR3 reads TGTGCCAGCACTACTTACAGGGGGGGGAATGAGCAGTTCTTC. Protein product: CASTTYRGGNEQFF. Full variable domain (outside the CDR3, taken from reference TRBV25-1 and TRBJ2-1): EADIYQTPRYLVIGTGKKITLECSQTMGHDKMYWYQQDPGMELHLIHYSYGVNSTEKGDLSSESTVSRIRTEHFPLTLESARPSHTSQYLCASTTYRGGNEQFFGPGTRLTVL.

The chain links TRBV7-2 to TRBJ1-1; 9 bases fit TRBD1. V lost 7 bases to trimming and J lost 5 bases; unmatched junction nucleotides: 11. The CDR3 runs to 15 residues. The germline CDR1 and CDR2 sequences are SGHTA and FQGNSA. The CDR3 nucleotides are TGTGCCAGCACCCAAGGTGGGACAGGGTGGACTGAAGCTTTCTTT. This encodes CASTQGGTGWTEAFF.

This clone occurred a few times. The rearrangement uses TRBV2 and TRBJ1-1; D unresolved. The germline CDR1 and CDR2 sequences are SNHLY and FYNNEI. CDR3 length equals 13 residues. V was trimmed by 6 bases and J by 5 bases, leaving 13 bases between them. CDR3 sequence (DNA): TGTGCCAGCAGCGCGGCCGGAGAAACTGAAGCTTTCTTT. Its translation is CASSAAGETEAFF.

This clone is labeled as large. The V and J genes are TRBV5-1 and TRBJ1-1, with a weak D call TRBD1 (5 bases). This CDR3 is 14 amino acids long. Germline CDR1 is SGHRS and CDR2 is YFSETQ. V shed 5 bases and J shed 7 bases, with 18 bases lying between them. The CDR3 DNA sequence: TGCGCCAGCAGAGAACAGGCTGGGCGAGGTGAAGCTTTCTTT. Protein sequence: CASREQAGRGEAFF.

The V call is TRBV4-3, the J call TRBJ2-7; TRBD2 might be the D (5 bases). CDR1 LGHNA and CDR2 YSLEER come from the germline V gene. The CDR3 consists of 14 residues. Deletions cut 1 base from V and 5 bases from J, with 12 bases between. The CDR3 nucleotides are TGCGCCAGCAGCCAAGGAGAGCGGCCCGACGAGCAGTACTTC. This codes for CASSQGERPDEQYF.

The chain has TRBV29-1 and TRBJ1-1; D possibly corresponds to TRBD1 (6 bases). CDR1 and CDR2 (germline): SQVTM, ANQGSEA. V lost 7 bases and J lost 4, with 19 bases in between. The CDR3 runs to 14 residues. CDR3 sequence: CSGRQDMIVTEAFF. The CDR3 DNA reads TGCAGCGGAAGACAGGACATGATCGTCACTGAAGCTTTCTTT.

The chain links TRBV6-4 to TRBJ1-1; a possible D gene is TRBD1 (5 bases). CDR1 is MRHNA, CDR2 SNTAGT, per germline. This CDR3 contains 13 residues. The V end lost 5 bases, the J end lost 2 bases, and 9 bases lay between the germline ends. CDR3 amino acids: CASSTGYNTEAFF. The CDR3 DNA sequence: TGTGCCAGCAGTACAGGCTATAACACTGAAGCTTTCTTT.

The chain recombines TRBV6-4 with TRBJ2-1; 8 positions agree with TRBD2. The CDR3 is made up of 15 amino acids. Germline CDR1 reads MRHNA; CDR2 reads SNTAGT. V lost 4 bases, J lost 8 bases, and 10 bases stayed unmatched. The CDR3 coding sequence is TGTGCCAGCAGTGTCTTCGGGACTAGAATCCATGAGCAGTTCTTC. Amino acid sequence: CASSVFGTRIHEQFF.